A single sample gave rise to the 2 T cell receptor beta chains below, sequenced in a study of OX40 agonist ivuxolimab in advanced cancers. The repertoire was sequenced with immunoSEQ multiplex PCR; TCRdb's copy has only in-frame clones and lacks some. Of approximately 70,000 clones listed, 70% to 80% are singletons. Sequenced here: CD4+ or CD8+ T cells sorted from blood, sampled in a trial of the OX40 agonist ivuxolimab. These receptors were taken from an adult with an advanced solid tumor such as melanoma, head and neck, liver or kidney cancer.

CDR3 nucleotide sequence: TGTGCCAGCAGCCTTGGGACAGGGAAGCCCCTCCACTTT. Translating gives CASSLGTGKPLHF. V and J are TRBV7-2 and TRBJ1-6; 9 bases are a match to TRBD1. Losses at the gene ends were 5 bases for V and 13 bases for J; bases not matched to a gene: 6. Germline CDR1 SGHTA, CDR2 FQGNSA. The CDR3 length is 13 residues.

The rearrangement joins TRBV19 to TRBJ2-3; D is possibly TRBD1 (6 bases). The CDR3 is 16 residues long. Trimming shortened V by 7 bases and J by 0 bases, and 17 bases separated the two germline ends. CDR1 and CDR2 (germline): LNHDA, SQIVND (reference sequence). The CDR3 here is CASTQGVGASTDTQYF. CDR3 in DNA: TGTGCCAGTACTCAAGGAGTGGGGGCTAGCACAGATACGCAGTATTTT.